Below, 3 T cell receptor beta chains from the same sample are listed, as sequenced in a study of spatial heterogeneity in lung cancer. One entry per CDR3 protein results from TCRdb running MiXCR on the 5' RACE reads. The sample holds about 92,000 distinct CDR3 sequences, about an eighth seen once. Time point given: sample taken at primary tumor resection. The specimen was PBMCs, collected at surgery. All receptors come from a male donor with early-stage non-small cell lung cancer.

This clonotype turned up a few times. V gene TRBV6-5 combines with J gene TRBJ2-3; 7 nucleotides agree with TRBD1. Germline V CDR1 and CDR2: MNHEY, SVGAGI. Trimming took 1 base from V and 5 from J; bases not matched to a gene: 3. The CDR3 has 14 residues. The CDR3 DNA reads as TGTGCCAGCAGTTACTACCAGGGGGAAGATACGCAGTATTTT. It is translated as CASSYYQGEDTQYF.

This clonotype was seen a handful of times. The V call is TRBV19, the J call TRBJ2-3, with 7 bases lining up with TRBD1. This CDR3 has 15 residues. V lost 6 bases, J lost 0 bases, and 6 bases stayed unmatched. The germline gives CDR1 LNHDA, CDR2 SQIVND (reference sequence). CDR3 DNA: TGTGCCAGTAGGGACAGGACCTCTAGCACAGATACGCAGTATTTT. Encoded protein: CASRDRTSSTDTQYF.

This clonotype was seen a handful of times. This rearrangement joins TRBV30 to TRBJ2-7; possible D gene TRBD2, 5 bases. Trimming pared 6 bases from V and 3 bases from J, leaving 9 bases between. The germline V gene has CDR1 GTSNPN and CDR2 SVGIG (reference sequence). The CDR3 is 11 amino acids. The CDR3 spells CACRGGYEQYF. Here the CDR3 DNA reads TGTGCCTGCCGGGGTGGCTACGAGCAGTACTTC.